The 13 T cell receptor beta chains below come from one sample, sequenced in a study of blood T cell repertoires in COVID-19. The assay was immunoSEQ multiplex PCR, and TCRdb's table has in-frame clones only and misses some. The data show fewer than 200,000 clones, approximately 85% seen once. Sequenced: PBMCs or T cells enriched from blood (not recorded which). The receptors were gathered from a woman aged 18-30 years who had recovered from COVID-19.

With regard to this clone: Other DNA sequences within the sample encode an identical CDR3. Written as DNA, the CDR3 is TGCAGCGTTGAAGACGGTAGGGGGCCCGAAGCTTTCTTT. Translated: CSVEDGRGPEAFF. This chain uses TRBV29-1 with TRBJ1-1; TRBD1 matches at 7 bases. There are 13 residues in the CDR3. Germline V gene lookup returns CDR1 SQVTM and CDR2 ANQGSEA. Trimming removed 0 bases from V and 8 bases from J; junction bases left unmatched: 6.

This clone appeared a single time. The V gene is TRBV9, the J gene TRBJ2-7; 7 bases are shared with TRBD2. Germline V gene data show CDR1 as SGDLS and CDR2 as YYNGEE. J lost 6 bases, V lost 6 bases, and 9 bases had no gene match. The CDR3 length is 13 residues. The CDR3 DNA reads TGTGCCAGCACCAAATGGGAGGGCGGCGAGCAGTACTTC. Its translation is CASTKWEGGEQYF.

This chain joins TRBV19 and TRBJ2-1; no firm D call. The CDR3 has 13 amino acids. The V end lost 3 bases, the J end lost 7 bases, and 10 bases lay between the germline ends. CDR1 is LNHDA and CDR2 is SQIVND in the germline V gene (reference sequence). The CDR3 DNA reads as TGTGCCAGTAGTATGAACACCGTGAATGAGCAGTTCTTC. It translates to CASSMNTVNEQFF.

This chain connects TRBV28 to TRBJ2-7; TRBD1 matches at 8 bases. V trimming: 8 bases; J trimming: 3 bases; junction bases outside the gene matches: 12. Germline-derived CDR1 and CDR2 are MDHEN and SYDVKM. CDR3 length: 15 amino acids. The CDR3 DNA is TGTGCCAGCCTGACAGGGGAGGTAAGCCTCTACGAGCAGTACTTC. This sequence encodes CASLTGEVSLYEQYF.

This chain links TRBV5-6 with TRBJ1-6, with 9 bases aligning to TRBD1. V lost 5 bases and J lost 9; bases outside the gene matches: 6. The CDR3 consists of 14 residues. In germline, CDR1 is SGHDT, CDR2 YYEEEE. The CDR3: CASRIGTGSSPLHF. The CDR3 DNA reads TGTGCCAGCAGAATCGGGACAGGGAGTTCACCCCTCCACTTT. Based on the CDR3 plus reference TRBV5-6 and TRBJ1-6, the full variable domain is DAGVTQSPTHLIKTRGQQVTLRCSPKSGHDTVSWYQQALGQGPQFIFQYYEEEERQRGNFPDRFSGHQFPNYSSELNVNALLLGDSALYLCASRIGTGSSPLHFGNGTRLTVT.

The chain uses TRBV6-4 and TRBJ2-5; TRBD2 is a possible D gene (5 bases). V gave up 6 bases and J gave up 2 bases, with 10 bases separating them. The CDR3 consists of 13 residues. Germline V gene lookup returns CDR1 MRHNA and CDR2 SNTAGT. CDR3 protein: CASSPDSQETQYF. As DNA, the CDR3 is TGTGCCAGCAGCCCGGACTCGCAAGAGACCCAGTACTTC.

The V gene is TRBV12-3 or TRBV12-4, the J gene TRBJ2-7, with D possibly being TRBD2 (5 bases). The length of the CDR3 is 13 residues. V was clipped by 5 bases and J by 3 bases, with 11 bases between them. The CDR3 DNA reads as TGTGCCAGCAGTAGGTCGGCGGGCTACGAGCAGTACTTC. Encoded protein: CASSRSAGYEQYF.

The chain uses TRBV7-2 and TRBJ2-1; TRBD2 matches at 14 bases. Trimming removed 5 bases from V and 5 bases from J; junction bases left unmatched: 5. Germline V gives CDR1 SGHTA, CDR2 FQGNSA. The CDR3 is made up of 16 amino acids. This chain's CDR3 is CASSQRLAGGNNEQFF. Here the CDR3 DNA reads TGTGCCAGCAGCCAAAGACTAGCGGGGGGGAACAATGAGCAGTTCTTC.

This clone was seen a single time. The chain employs TRBV6-4 and TRBJ1-2; TRBD1 might be the D (5 bases). Germline V gene data show CDR1 as MRHNA and CDR2 as SNTAGT. The CDR3 runs to 16 residues. Deletions cut 6 bases from V and 4 bases from J, with 21 bases between. Here the CDR3 reads CASSPSGGAEGYGYTF. For the CDR3, the DNA is TGTGCCAGCAGCCCATCGGGAGGGGCAGAGGGCTATGGCTACACCTTC.

The chain joins TRBV9 to TRBJ1-1; 8 bases line up with TRBD1. The CDR3 has 14 amino acids. With V trimmed by 4 bases and J by 1 base, 3 bases remained unmatched. Germline assignment: CDR1 SGDLS and CDR2 YYNGEE. In nucleotides, the CDR3 is TGTGCCAGCAGCAAAACAGGGGGGAACACTGAAGCTTTCTTT. Its translation is CASSKTGGNTEAFF. The full variable domain, its missing parts supplied by reference TRBV9 and TRBJ1-1, is DSGVTQTPKHLITATGQRVTLRCSPRSGDLSVYWYQQSLDQGLQFLIQYYNGEERAKGNILERFSAQQFPDLHSELNLSSLELGDSALYFCASSKTGGNTEAFFGQGTRLTVV.

This rearrangement joins TRBV28 to TRBJ1-2, with D maybe TRBD1 (6 bases). V was clipped by 6 bases and J by 8 bases, with 16 bases between them. The V gene's germline CDR1 is MDHEN and CDR2 SYDVKM. This CDR3 region has 13 residues. The CDR3 protein is CASRAGQPPGYTF. DNA for the CDR3: TGTGCCAGCAGAGCGGGACAACCCCCGGGCTACACCTTC.

This clone was counted only a few times. CDR3 protein: CASGRGDSSYEQYF. In nucleotides, the CDR3 is TGTGCCAGCGGGAGGGGGGATAGCTCCTACGAGCAGTACTTC. This chain joins TRBV6-5 and TRBJ2-7, with D perhaps matching TRBD2 (7 bases). The CDR3 has 14 amino acids. V was clipped by 8 bases and J by 0 bases, with 14 bases between them. The V gene's germline CDR1 is MNHEY and CDR2 SVGAGI.

The chain uses TRBV2 and TRBJ2-1; D perhaps matches TRBD2 (5 bases). V lost 2 bases to trimming and J lost 8 bases, with 16 bases between them. The germline CDR1 and CDR2 sequences are SNHLY and FYNNEI. This CDR3 has 15 amino acids. This CDR3 is CASSEPSAGGYEQFF. CDR3 nucleotides: TGTGCCAGCAGTGAACCTAGTGCGGGTGGGTATGAGCAGTTCTTC.